Below, one TCR beta chain is given with its context. TCRdb fed the 5' RACE reads into MiXCR, producing one record per CDR3 protein. Of hundreds of thousands of distinct CDR3 sequences listed, roughly 3.5% are singletons. The data belong to a study of T cells after yellow fever vaccination. CDR1 LNHDA and CDR2 SQIVND come from the germline V gene (reference sequence). This CDR3 has 14 amino acids. With 5 bases clipped from V and 12 bases from J, the junction kept 6 bases outside the gene matches. This sequence originates from a man younger than 35 who received the YFV17D yellow fever vaccine. The source material was PBMCs, sampled on the day of the yellow fever booster vaccination. The J gene is TRBJ2-1, the V gene TRBV19; 14 nucleotides align to TRBD2. In nucleotides, the CDR3 is TGTGCCAGTAGTCCGACTAGCGGGGGGGTTCGGCAGTTCTTC. Translated, it gives CASSPTSGGVRQFF.